This is a list of T cell receptor beta chains from one sample in a study of T cells in Graves' hyperthyroidism and ophthalmopathy. Using its own MiXCR run on the multiplex PCR reads, TCRdb lists one record per CDR3 protein. The sample lists over 200,000 distinct CDR3 sequences, around 19% occurring once. The sample consisted of blood. These TCRs come from a man aged 35 to 55 with Graves' hyperthyroidism. Each CDR3 is given with its conserved first and last residue. The order of the fields is J gene, D gene, V gene, clone size, CDR3 protein, CDR3 DNA. The D gene is left open where the match is weak. Size is omitted from some rows. Given values are once, few, many or a class for expanded clones.

>TRBJ2-3|NA|TRBV5-1|many
CASSPVGGSWDTQYF
TGCGCCAGCAGCCCCGTGGGGGGCAGTTGGGATACGCAGTATTTT
>TRBJ2-1|NA|TRBV11-3|NA
CASSLGLNNEQFF
TGTGCCAGCAGCCTCGGATTAAACAATGAGCAGTTCTTC
>TRBJ1-2|NA|TRBV18|many
CASSPQGTRGYTF
TGTGCCAGCTCACCTCAGGGCACGAGGGGCTACACCTTC
>TRBJ2-3|NA|TRBV2|many
CASSEGTSTDTQYF
TGTGCCAGCAGCGAGGGAACTAGCACAGATACGCAGTATTTT
>TRBJ2-1|NA|TRBV29-1|NA
CSVEAREVYNEQFF
TGCAGCGTTGAAGCCAGGGAGGTGTACAATGAGCAGTTCTTC
>TRBJ2-3|NA|TRBV20-1|few
CSARYGYSTDTQYF
TGCAGTGCTAGATATGGATACAGCACAGATACGCAGTATTTT
>TRBJ1-1|NA|TRBV28|many
CASRDSVTEAFF
TGTGCCAGCAGGGATTCGGTGACTGAAGCTTTCTTT
>TRBJ2-5|NA|TRBV20-1|many
CSARVPSAQETQYF
TGCAGTGCTAGAGTACCTAGCGCCCAAGAGACCCAGTACTTC
>TRBJ2-1|TRBD2|TRBV18|few
CASSVWTSRDNEQFF
TGTGCCAGCTCTGTCTGGACTAGCCGAGACAATGAGCAGTTCTTC
>TRBJ2-3|NA|TRBV15|many
CATSKPGHQNTDTQYF
TGTGCCACCAGCAAACCGGGACACCAAAACACAGATACGCAGTATTTT
>TRBJ1-1|NA|TRBV4-2|few
CASSQPPRTEAFF
TGTGCCAGCAGCCAACCTCCAAGAACCGAAGCTTTCTTT
>TRBJ1-3|TRBD1|TRBV12-3/TRBV12-4|NA
CASSAHRGGGNTIYF
TGTGCCAGCAGTGCCCACAGGGGGGGTGGAAACACCATATATTTT
>TRBJ1-2|NA|TRBV5-6|NA
CASRFGLIGAGYTF
TGTGCCAGCAGGTTTGGACTCATCGGAGCAGGCTACACCTTC
>TRBJ2-3|NA|TRBV7-9|many
CASSLGVSTDTQYF
TGTGCCAGCAGCTTAGGTGTAAGCACAGATACGCAGTATTTT
>TRBJ2-3|TRBD2|TRBV2|many
CASSEGGTSGGETQYF
TGTGCCAGCAGTGAAGGTGGAACTAGCGGGGGGGAGACGCAGTATTTT